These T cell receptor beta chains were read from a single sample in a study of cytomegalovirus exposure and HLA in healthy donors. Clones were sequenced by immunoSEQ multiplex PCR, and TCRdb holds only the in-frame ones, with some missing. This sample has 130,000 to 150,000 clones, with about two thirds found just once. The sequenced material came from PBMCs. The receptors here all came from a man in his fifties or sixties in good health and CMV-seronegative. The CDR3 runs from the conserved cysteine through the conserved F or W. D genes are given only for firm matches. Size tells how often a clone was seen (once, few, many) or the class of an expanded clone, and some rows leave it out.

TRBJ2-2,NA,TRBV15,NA,TGTGCCACCGCCAGGGAGAACACCGGGGAGCTGTTTTTT,CATARENTGELFF
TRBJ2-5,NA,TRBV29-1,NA,TGCAGCGTTGAAGGGTCCGGCAGGGGACAGACCCAGTACTTC,CSVEGSGRGQTQYF
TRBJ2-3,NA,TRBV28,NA,TGTGCCAGCAGTACGAACTTTGTCACAGATACGCAGTATTTT,CASSTNFVTDTQYF
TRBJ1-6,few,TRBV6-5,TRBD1,TGTGCCAGCAGGGGGGACAGTCATAATTCACCCCTCCACTTT,CASRGDSHNSPLHF
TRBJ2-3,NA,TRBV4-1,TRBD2,TGCGCCAGCAGCCAAGATGGACTAGCGGGCACAGATACGCAGTATTTT,CASSQDGLAGTDTQYF
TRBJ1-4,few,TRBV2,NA,TGTGCCAGCAGACCGGGACTGGCCGCTGAAAAACTGTTTTTT,CASRPGLAAEKLFF
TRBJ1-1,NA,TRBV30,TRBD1,TGTGCCTGCTCCCCAGGGGGCCTGTCGATCCTGAACACTGAAGCTTTCTTT,CACSPGGLSILNTEAFF
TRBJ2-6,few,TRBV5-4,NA,TGTGCCAGCAGCTACGACACATCTGGGGCCAACGTCCTGACTTTC,CASSYDTSGANVLTF
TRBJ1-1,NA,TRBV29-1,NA,TGCAGCGGCGGGGTAGGCCCGAACACTGAAGCTTTCTTT,CSGGVGPNTEAFF
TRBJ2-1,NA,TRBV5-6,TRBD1,TGTGCCAGCAGCTTGGAGGCAGGGGGCTTGAGGGGGAATGAGCAGTTCTTC,CASSLEAGGLRGNEQFF
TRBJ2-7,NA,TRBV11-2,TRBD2,TGTGCCAGCAGTTTCGGGACTAGCGGGAGCGGCGAGCAGTACTTC,CASSFGTSGSGEQYF
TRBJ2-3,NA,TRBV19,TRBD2,TGTGCCAGTCGGAGAACTAGCGGGAGGGCAGATACGCAGTATTTT,CASRRTSGRADTQYF
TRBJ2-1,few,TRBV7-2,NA,TGTGCCAGCAGCTTAGGGAGCGGCTCCTACAATGAGCAGTTCTTC,CASSLGSGSYNEQFF
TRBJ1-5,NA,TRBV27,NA,TGTGCCAGCTGGAGTACGACAGGAGAGTACAGGGGCAATCAGCCCCAGCATTTT,CASWSTTGEYRGNQPQHF
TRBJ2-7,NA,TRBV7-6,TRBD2,TGTGCCAGCAGCGGGCCTTCGGGGGGGCTGGGGGAGCAGTACTTC,CASSGPSGGLGEQYF
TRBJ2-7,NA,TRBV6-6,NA,TGTGCCAGCAGCAACCCTAACTACGAGCAGTACTTC,CASSNPNYEQYF
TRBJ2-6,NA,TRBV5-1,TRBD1,TGCGCCAGCAGCTCGACCGGGACAGGGACTGGGGCCAACGTCCTGACTTTC,CASSSTGTGTGANVLTF
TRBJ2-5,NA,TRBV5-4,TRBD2,TGTGCCAGCAGTCCCGGGACTAGCGGGAGGGGGATGGAGACCCAGTACTTC,CASSPGTSGRGMETQYF
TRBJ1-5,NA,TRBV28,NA,TGTGCCAGCAGCCCCCCCTGGGGCTATAGCAACCAGCCCCAGCATTTT,CASSPPWGYSNQPQHF
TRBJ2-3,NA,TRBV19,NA,TGTGCCAGTAGTATAGATTCCTCGGGGACAGATACGCAGTATTTT,CASSIDSSGTDTQYF
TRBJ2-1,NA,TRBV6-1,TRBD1,TGTGCCAGCAGGGGGACAGGATACAATGAGCAGTTCTTC,CASRGTGYNEQFF
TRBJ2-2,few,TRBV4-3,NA,TGCGCCAGCAGCCAAGTGTTGCCTAGCGTTTACACCGGGGAGCTGTTTTTT,CASSQVLPSVYTGELFF
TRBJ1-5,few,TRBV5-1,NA,TGCGCCAGCAGCTTGGAGCCGACAGGAGAAGGGCAGCCCCAGCATTTT,CASSLEPTGEGQPQHF
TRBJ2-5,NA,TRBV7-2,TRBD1,TGTGCCAGCAGCTGGGACAGGCAAGAGACCCAGTACTTC,CASSWDRQETQYF
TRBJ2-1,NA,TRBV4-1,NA,TGCGCCAGCAGCCAAGGACTTGGAACGGGGACCTACAATGAGCAGTTCTTC,CASSQGLGTGTYNEQFF
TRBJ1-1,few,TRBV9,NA,TGTGCCAGCAGCGTAACTTTTGGCACTGAAGCTTTCTTT,CASSVTFGTEAFF
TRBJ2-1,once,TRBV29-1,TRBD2,TGCAGCGCTCAGGTTCCGCTAGCGGACAATGAGCAGTTCTTC,CSAQVPLADNEQFF
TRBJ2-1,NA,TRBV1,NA,TGCACCAGCAGCCAAGATGCGGGAGGGTACTACAATGAGCAGTTCTTC,CTSSQDAGGYYNEQFF
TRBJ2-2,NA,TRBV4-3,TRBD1,TGCGCCAGCAGCCAAGAAGGGGACAGGTTCGCCGGGGAGCTGTTTTTT,CASSQEGDRFAGELFF
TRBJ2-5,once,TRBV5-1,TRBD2,TGCGCCAGCAGCTTGGAAGGGACTAGCGGGGCCTCGACCCAGTACTTC,CASSLEGTSGASTQYF
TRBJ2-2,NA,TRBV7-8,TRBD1,TGTGCCAGCAGCTTCACAGGGGCGAAAAACACCGGGGAGCTGTTTTTT,CASSFTGAKNTGELFF
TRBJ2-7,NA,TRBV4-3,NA,TGCGCCAGCAGCCAAGAAGCAGGTGAATACTACGAGCAGTACTTC,CASSQEAGEYYEQYF
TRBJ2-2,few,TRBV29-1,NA,TGCAGCGTCGTAGACAGCACCGGGGAGCTGTTTTTT,CSVVDSTGELFF
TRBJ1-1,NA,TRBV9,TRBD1,TGTGCCAGCAGCGTAGGGGACAGGGCCGACACTGAAGCTTTCTTT,CASSVGDRADTEAFF
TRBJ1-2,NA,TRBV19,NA,TGTGCCAGTAGTATAGAGGGTGGAAAGGAGGTCCTCGCAGGCTACACCTTC,CASSIEGGKEVLAGYTF
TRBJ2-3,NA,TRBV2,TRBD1,TGTGCCAGCAGTGACCTGACAGGGGGCACAGATACGCAGTATTTT,CASSDLTGGTDTQYF
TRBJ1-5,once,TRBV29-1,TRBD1,TGCAGCGTTGATCCGGGACAGGGACAGCCCCAGCATTTT,CSVDPGQGQPQHF
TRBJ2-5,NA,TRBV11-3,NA,TGTGCCAGCAGCTTGGGAGACACCAAAAAAGAGACCCAGTACTTC,CASSLGDTKKETQYF
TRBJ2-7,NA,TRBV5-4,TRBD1,TGTGCCAGCAGCTCGACAGGGACAGGGGAGCAGTACTTC,CASSSTGTGEQYF
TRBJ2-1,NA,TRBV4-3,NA,TGCGCCAGCAGCCAAGAATGGACTGAGCGGAGCGCCGATGAGCAGTTCTTC,CASSQEWTERSADEQFF
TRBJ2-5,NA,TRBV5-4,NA,TGTGCCAGCAGCGAACGCGATCGAAAAGAGACCCAGTACTTC,CASSERDRKETQYF
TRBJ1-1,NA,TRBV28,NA,TGTGCCAGCACACTCCGACAGGAGCAGAACACTGAAGCTTTCTTT,CASTLRQEQNTEAFF
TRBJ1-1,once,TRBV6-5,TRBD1,TGTGCCAGCAGTTACGGGGCAGGGGGCACTGAAGCTTTCTTT,CASSYGAGGTEAFF
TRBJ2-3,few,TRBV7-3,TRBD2,TGTGCCAGCAGCGCTGGACTAGCGGGAGGGCTTGATACGCAGTATTTT,CASSAGLAGGLDTQYF
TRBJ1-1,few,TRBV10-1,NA,TGCGCCAGCAGTGAGGGCCGGGGCACTGAAGCTTTCTTT,CASSEGRGTEAFF
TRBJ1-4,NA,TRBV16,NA,TGTGCCAGCAGTCCCCTCAGTACTACAACTAATGAAAAACTGTTTTTT,CASSPLSTTTNEKLFF
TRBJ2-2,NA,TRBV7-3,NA,TGTGCCAGCAGCACGTCCGGGACTCCCACCGGGGAGCTGTTTTTT,CASSTSGTPTGELFF
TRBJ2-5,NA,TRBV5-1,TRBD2,TGCGCCAGCAGCTTGGGACTAGCGGGTCGAAGAGGACAAGAGACCCAGTACTTC,CASSLGLAGRRGQETQYF
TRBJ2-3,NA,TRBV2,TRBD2,TGTGCCAGCAGTGTAGGGACTAGCACAATGTACACAGATACGCAGTATTTT,CASSVGTSTMYTDTQYF
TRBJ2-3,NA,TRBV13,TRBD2,TGTGCCAGCAGCTTGGGACTAGCGGTCACAGATACGCAGTATTTT,CASSLGLAVTDTQYF
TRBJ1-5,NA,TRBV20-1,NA,TGCAGTGTTCTAAGCAATCAGCCCCAGCATTTT,CSVLSNQPQHF
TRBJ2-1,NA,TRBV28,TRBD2,TGTGCCAGCAGTGTTAAGGGACTAGCGGACTCCTACAATGAGCAGTTCTTC,CASSVKGLADSYNEQFF